Each of the 4 T cell receptor beta chains below was sequenced from the same sample in a study of T-cell reconstitution after alpha-beta-depleted transplantation in children. Unique molecular identifiers were used in preparing the TCRbeta library. From the PCR reads, TCRdb called clonotypes with MiXCR, one entry per CDR3 protein. The sample includes a few hundred thousand distinct CDR3 sequences, roughly 25% of them seen just once. The specimen was PBMCs, mostly from graft donor cells, collected 180 days after TCRalphabeta/CD19-depleted stem cell transplant. The receptors were gathered from a male patient between 10 and 17 years old who had a stem cell transplant for acute lymphoblastic leukemia, so the T cells may come from the graft donor.

This clonotype was found a few times. The J gene is TRBJ2-1, the V gene TRBV10-1; 11 bases align to TRBD2. The CDR3 has 16 amino acids. Per the germline V gene, CDR1 is WNHNN and CDR2 is SYGVQD (reference sequence). Trimming at V came to 2 bases and at J to 6 bases, leaving 6 bases not matched to a gene. In DNA form, the CDR3 reads TGCGCCAGCAGTGAGATTCGACTAGCGGGGTCCAATGAGCAGTTCTTC. Its translation is CASSEIRLAGSNEQFF.

The chain has TRBV9 and TRBJ1-2, with a possible D match to TRBD1 (5 bases). CDR1 and CDR2 from the germline V gene are SGDLS and YYNGEE. V lost 0 bases to trimming and J lost 2 bases, with 8 bases between them. This CDR3 is 14 amino acids long. The CDR3, as DNA: TGTGCCAGCAGCGTAGATCGGGGCAACTATGGCTACACCTTC. It codes for CASSVDRGNYGYTF. The variable domain in full, completed from reference TRBV9 and TRBJ1-2, reads DSGVTQTPKHLITATGQRVTLRCSPRSGDLSVYWYQQSLDQGLQFLIQYYNGEERAKGNILERFSAQQFPDLHSELNLSSLELGDSALYFCASSVDRGNYGYTFGSGTRLTVV.

The genes are TRBV12-3 or TRBV12-4 and TRBJ2-7; 8 nucleotides match TRBD2. The CDR3 has 15 amino acids. Trimming took 4 bases from V and 3 from J; bases not matched to a gene: 8. The CDR3 coding sequence is TGTGCCAGCAGTTCACAACCTAGCGGGTACTACGAGCAGTACTTC. Residues: CASSSQPSGYYEQYF.

The V and J genes are TRBV5-1 and TRBJ1-3; the D is unclear. The V gene's germline CDR1 is SGHRS and CDR2 YFSETQ. With 5 bases removed from V and 0 bases from J, the gap between germline ends came to 12 bases. This CDR3 is built from 15 residues. CDR3 protein: CASSYPGSSGNTIYF. The CDR3 DNA follows: TGCGCCAGCAGTTACCCCGGGAGCTCTGGAAACACCATATATTTT.